What follows is one T cell receptor beta chain and its context. Its target is not known. There are 15 residues in the CDR3. Losses at the gene ends were 4 bases for V and 2 bases for J; bases not matched to a gene: 7. Germline V gene lookup returns CDR1 SGHKS and CDR2 YYEKEE (reference sequence). Preparation of the TCRbeta library was carried out with unique molecular identifiers. TCRdb independently ran MiXCR on the PCR reads; one entry per CDR3 protein. The sample shows fewer than 750,000 distinct CDR3 sequences, 25% to 30% of them seen only once. The data are from a study of T-cell reconstitution after alpha-beta-depleted transplantation in children. Findings and limits, study-wide: After transplant, at about two months, alpha-beta T cells were reportedly derived from several hundred expanded graft clones. For some patients, TCRbeta diversity was high at day 60 because of recipient T cells and thymic progenitors that survived. Newly made T cells mostly supplied T-cell counts and diversity one year after transplant.

Source: PBMCs, taken before TCRalphabeta/CD19-depleted stem cell transplant. This TCR was sampled from a boy in the first two years of life with Wiskott-Aldrich syndrome, due to receive a stem cell transplant. This chain joins TRBV5-5 and TRBJ2-3; 7 positions match TRBD1. In DNA, the CDR3 is TGTGCCAGCAGCGACAGGGTCTCCGCCACAGATACGCAGTATTTT. Its protein product is CASSDRVSATDTQYF.